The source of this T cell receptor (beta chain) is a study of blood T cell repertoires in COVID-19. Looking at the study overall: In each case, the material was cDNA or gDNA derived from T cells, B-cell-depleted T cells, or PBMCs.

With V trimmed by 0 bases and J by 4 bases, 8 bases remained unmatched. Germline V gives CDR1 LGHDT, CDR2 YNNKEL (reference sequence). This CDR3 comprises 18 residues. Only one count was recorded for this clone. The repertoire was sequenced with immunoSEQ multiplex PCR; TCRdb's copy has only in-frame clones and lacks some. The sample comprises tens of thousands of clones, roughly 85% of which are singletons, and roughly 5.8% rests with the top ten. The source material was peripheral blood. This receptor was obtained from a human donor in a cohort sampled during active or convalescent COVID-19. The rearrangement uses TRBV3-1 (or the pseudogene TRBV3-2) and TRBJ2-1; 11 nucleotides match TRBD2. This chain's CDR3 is CASSQEKPLAGGYNEQFF. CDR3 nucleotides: TGTGCCAGCAGCCAAGAAAAGCCTTTAGCGGGGGGGTACAATGAGCAGTTCTTC.